The 31 T cell receptor beta chains presented below share a single source sample, sequenced in a study of tumor-infiltrating lymphocytes in primary liver carcinoma. Total RNA (approximately 500 ng) served as template for TCR beta cDNA synthesis primed by a constant-region primer. Researchers made the TCR beta libraries by running three nested multiplex PCR rounds with slightly modified ARM-PCR. With TRBV1-TRBV30 forward primers and a C-beta reverse primer, the first two PCR rounds were run for approximately 9 cycles each. TCRdb recomputed calls from the multiplex PCR reads with MiXCR, one row per CDR3 protein. Of 310,000 or so distinct CDR3 sequences detected, 50% to 75% appear once; the ten largest clones hold 15% to 20%. Researchers drew blood RNA from unsorted whole blood and extracted germline DNA as well. Sequenced: peripheral blood. These receptors originate from a young woman with primary liver carcinoma and hepatitis B virus infection.

This clonotype has a handful of counts. The final CDR3 position lacks the conserved phenylalanine or tryptophan, pointing to a likely read error. The DNA is left out, because the CDR3 cannot be placed on it with certainty; the CDR3 is given as TCRdb lists it. The chain carries TRBV12-3 or TRBV12-4 and TRBJ2-1; the listed D gene, TRBD1, was not tested against the DNA. The CDR3 adds up to 11 amino acids, both ends counted. The CDR3 is CASSLGADEFS.

A remark on this clonotype: A much larger clonotype is one base distant, so this may be a read error. As DNA, the CDR3 is TGCGCCAGCAGCCAATCCCCGCCGGAAAGGGTGAATCAGCCCCAGCATTTT. It is translated as CASSQSPPERVNQPQHF. The chain combines TRBV4-1 with TRBJ1-5; D uncertain. The CDR3 sequence is 17 residues long. Trimming shortened V by 2 bases and J by 4 bases, and 18 bases separated the two germline ends. Germline V lookup: CDR1 MGHRA, CDR2 YSYEKL.

Note on this clonotype: A much larger clone lies a single base off, so this may be a read error. This chain connects TRBV29-1 to TRBJ2-7, with D possibly being TRBD2 (6 bases). Trimming removed 4 bases at V and 3 bases at J, with 31 bases between. CDR1 is SQVTM, CDR2 ANQGSEA, per germline. The CDR3 extends over 19 amino acids. CDR3: CSVGGLGRLVGGKDYEQYF. The CDR3, as DNA: TGCAGCGTTGGAGGACTCGGGAGACTAGTGGGGGGAAAGGACTACGAGCAGTACTTC.

This clonotype was seen only a few times. This may stem from a read error, because a much larger clone lies one nucleotide away. J is TRBJ1-1 and V is TRBV29-1; maybe TRBD1 (5 bases). The CDR3 sequence is 12 residues long. Germline V lookup: CDR1 SQVTM, CDR2 ANQGSEA. Between the trimmed V and J ends, which lost 6 bases and 7 bases, there was a span of 15 bases. The CDR3 region has the DNA TGCAGCGTCCGGGGGGTTGGCATTGAAGCTTTCTTT. This codes for CSVRGVGIEAFF. The full variable domain, rest sourced from reference TRBV29-1 and TRBJ1-1, is SAVISQKPSRDICQRGTSLTIQCQVDSQVTMMFWYRQQPGQSLTLIATANQGSEATYESGFVIDKFPISRPNLTFSTLTVSNMSPEDSSIYLCSVRGVGIEAFFGQGTRLTVV.

Comments on this clonotype: Given a much more abundant clone one base away, this may be a read error. The chain has TRBV29-1 and TRBJ2-7; no firm D call. Trimming cost V 5 bases and J 0 bases, with 11 bases left between them. Per germline, CDR1 SQVTM and CDR2 ANQGSEA. This CDR3 region has 13 residues. Here the CDR3 reads CSVTTDSSYEQYF. The CDR3 DNA reads TGCAGCGTTACGACTGATAGCTCCTACGAGCAGTACTTC.

This chain joins TRBV6-6 and TRBJ1-5; a possible D gene is TRBD1 (6 bases). Germline loops: CDR1 MNHNY, CDR2 SVGAGI (reference sequence). The length of the CDR3 is 16 residues. V lost 5 bases, J lost 4 bases, and 18 bases lay in between. Here the CDR3 reads CASSPRVGDRNQPQHF. As DNA, the CDR3 is TGTGCCAGCAGTCCCCGGGTAGGAGACAGGAATCAGCCCCAGCATTTT.

V is TRBV6-6 and J is TRBJ2-5; 9 nucleotides line up with TRBD2. V lost 4 bases to trimming and J lost 1 base; unmatched junction nucleotides: 4. This CDR3 has 15 residues. Germline values: CDR1 MNHNY, CDR2 SVGAGI (reference sequence). The CDR3 is CASSFRAGGQETQYF. For the CDR3, the DNA is TGTGCCAGCAGTTTTAGAGCGGGAGGCCAAGAGACCCAGTACTTC.

This chain uses TRBV6-2 or TRBV6-3 with TRBJ2-7; no clear D. V gave up 10 bases and J gave up 2 bases, with 12 bases separating them. This CDR3 comprises 12 residues. The germline gives CDR1 MNHEY, CDR2 SVGEGT. CDR3 DNA: TGTGCCACCCAGGACGGGCCCTACGAGCAGTACTTC. Translation: CATQDGPYEQYF.

This sequence joins TRBV2 and TRBJ2-1; TRBD2 aligns across 10 bases. The CDR3 covers 16 residues. Looked up from germline, CDR1 is SNHLY and CDR2 is FYNNEI. J gave up 7 bases and V 6 bases, and 12 bases lay outside the gene matches. CDR3 nucleotides: TGTGCCAGCAGCGCCTCTAGCGGGAGACTCCCAAATGAGCAGTTCTTC. Its protein is CASSASSGRLPNEQFF.

The V and J genes are TRBV30 and TRBJ2-5, with TRBD2 matching 11 bases. This CDR3 has 15 amino acids. V lost 3 bases, J lost 1 base, and 4 bases stayed unmatched. Germline lookup yields CDR1 GTSNPN and CDR2 SVGIG (reference sequence). The CDR3 bases are TGTGCCTGGAGACCCGGGACTAGCGGCCAAGAGACCCAGTACTTC. It is translated as CAWRPGTSGQETQYF.

This rearrangement joins TRBV5-5 to TRBJ1-1, with D tentatively TRBD1 (6 bases). In germline, CDR1 is SGHKS, CDR2 YYEKEE (reference sequence). Trimming shortened V by 1 base and J by 5 bases, and 15 bases separated the two germline ends. This CDR3 has 15 amino acids. CDR3 sequence: CASSLFGTWGTEAFF. CDR3 DNA: TGTGCCAGCAGCTTGTTCGGGACATGGGGTACTGAAGCTTTCTTT.

CDR3 coding DNA: TGCAGTCTTGAAGATTGGAGACAGGGGGCGGGGGTACGGTACAATGAGCAGTTCTTC. Protein product: CSLEDWRQGAGVRYNEQFF. This chain connects TRBV29-1 to TRBJ2-1, with 10 positions matching TRBD1. This CDR3 has 19 amino acids. CDR1 SQVTM and CDR2 ANQGSEA come from the germline V gene.

This rearrangement joins TRBV12-3 or TRBV12-4 to TRBJ2-3; 13 bases are shared with TRBD2. The CDR3 contains 16 residues. V was clipped by 7 bases and J by 4 bases; unmatched bases: 8. CDR3 loop: CASILRTSGSADTQYF. For the CDR3, the DNA is TGTGCCAGCATTCTAAGGACTAGCGGGAGCGCAGATACGCAGTATTTT.

Comments on this clonotype: A single base separates this from a much larger clone, so it may be a read error. V usage is TRBV29-1 and J usage is TRBJ1-1; D is uncertain. V lost 8 bases, J lost 1 base, and 14 bases lay in between. Germline V CDR1 and CDR2: SQVTM, ANQGSEA. This CDR3 spans 13 amino acids. The CDR3 coding sequence is TGCAGCTCAATAGAGGCTGGGAACACTGAAGCTTTCTTT. It translates to CSSIEAGNTEAFF.

The chain recombines TRBV7-9 with TRBJ1-1; D remains ambiguous. Germline V gives CDR1 SEHNR, CDR2 FQNEAQ (reference sequence). Trimming cost V 5 bases and J 0 bases, with 10 bases left between them. The CDR3 runs 14 residues. For the CDR3, the DNA is TGTGCCAGCAGCCCCACTGAGGTGAACACTGAAGCTTTCTTT. Encoded protein: CASSPTEVNTEAFF. The full variable domain, completed using reference TRBV7-9 and TRBJ1-1, is DTGVSQNPRHKITKRGQNVTFRCDPISEHNRLYWYRQTLGQGPEFLTYFQNEAQLEKSRLLSDRFSAERPKGSFSTLEIQRTEQGDSAMYLCASSPTEVNTEAFFGQGTRLTVV.

The chain links TRBV6-5 to TRBJ1-5; 9 nucleotides align to TRBD1. In germline, CDR1 is MNHEY, CDR2 SVGAGI. After removal of 4 bases from V and 9 bases from J, the junction contained 7 bases not matched to a gene. The CDR3 spans 14 residues. The CDR3 sequence: CASSSGTGIRPQHF. The DNA of the CDR3 is TGTGCCAGCAGTTCTGGGACAGGGATCCGGCCCCAGCATTTT.

The sample holds many counts of this clonotype. The chain combines TRBV6-2 or TRBV6-3 with TRBJ2-1; tentatively, D is TRBD2 (6 bases). The length of the CDR3 is 17 residues. CDR1 and CDR2 from the germline V gene are MNHEY and SVGEGT. The V and J ends lost 7 bases and 4 bases respectively, with 23 bases between them. This chain's CDR3 is CASKQPRSSGRYNEQFF. Written as DNA, the CDR3 is TGTGCCAGCAAACAACCCCGGAGTAGCGGCAGATACAATGAGCAGTTCTTC.

The chain employs TRBV6-6 and TRBJ2-2, with 7 bases identical to TRBD2. The CDR3 has 17 amino acids. Germline CDR1 and CDR2: MNHNY and SVGAGI (reference sequence). The J segment lost 4 bases and the V segment lost 4 bases, leaving 12 bases of the junction unmatched. The CDR3 DNA reads as TGTGCCAGCAGTTGGGGCCCCCGGGCTAGCGGCACCGGGGAGCTGTTTTTT. Translated: CASSWGPRASGTGELFF.

The V gene is TRBV21-1, the J gene TRBJ1-5. TRBV21-1 is annotated as a pseudogene. The CDR3 length is 12 residues. CDR3 sequence: CASSKAVQPQHF. In DNA form, the CDR3 reads TGTGCCAGCAGCAAAGCGGTTCAGCCCCAGCATTTT.

This clonotype was picked up a small number of times. The chain is built from TRBV5-1 and TRBJ2-1; D may be TRBD1 (6 bases). Trimming left V 1 base short and J 7 bases short, with 12 bases between. There are 14 residues in the CDR3. CDR1 is SGHRS and CDR2 is YFSETQ in the germline V gene. CDR3 DNA sequence: TGCGCCAGCAGCTTGATGACAGGTGAGAATGAGCAGTTCTTC. Translated: CASSLMTGENEQFF.

As regards this clonotype: A much more abundant neighbour one base away suggests this may be a read error. The chain joins TRBV6-5 to TRBJ2-1; 10 bases are a match to TRBD1. V shed 8 bases and J 6 bases; nucleotides not matched to a gene: 7. The length of the CDR3 is 14 residues. Germline CDR1 is MNHEY and CDR2 is SVGAGI. The CDR3: CASGSRTGGNEQFF. CDR3 bases: TGTGCCAGCGGTTCACGGACAGGGGGCAATGAGCAGTTCTTC.

In regard to this clonotype: A much larger clone sits a single nucleotide away, making a read error possible. The chain recombines TRBV12-3 or TRBV12-4 with TRBJ1-5; D not resolved. The CDR3 contains 12 residues. The CDR3: CASSFSDQSQHF. CDR3 bases: TGTGCCAGCAGTTTTTCTGATCAGTCCCAGCATTTT.

This chain connects TRBV28 to TRBJ1-5; D gene uncertain. Trimming shortened V by 4 bases and J by 1 base, and 14 bases separated the two germline ends. This CDR3 comprises 16 residues. CDR1 is MDHEN, CDR2 SYDVKM, per germline. The DNA of the CDR3 is TGTGCCAGCAGTTCCCGTAGAGGGCTGAGCAATCAGCCCCAGCATTTT. Translated, it gives CASSSRRGLSNQPQHF.

This clonotype has just one count. Possible read error: a much larger clone is one base away. The chain carries TRBV29-1 and TRBJ2-2, with TRBD2 matching over 11 bases. V was pared by 6 bases and J by 7 bases, with 7 bases of the junction left unmatched. CDR1 and CDR2 from the germline V gene are SQVTM and ANQGSEA. This CDR3 has 14 residues. CDR3 sequence reads: CSVLAGGHIGELFF. CDR3 sequence (DNA): TGCAGCGTATTAGCGGGAGGGCACATCGGGGAGCTGTTTTTT.

The genes are TRBV6-5 and TRBJ2-7, with D perhaps being TRBD1 or TRBD2 (5 bases each). The germline V and J ends were trimmed by 6 bases and 2 bases, with 17 bases remaining between them. Germline CDR1 MNHEY, CDR2 SVGAGI. This CDR3 region has 15 residues. CDR3 DNA: TGTGCCAGCAGGCAAAACCGGGGCGGACCCTACGAGCAGTACTTC. Translated, it gives CASRQNRGGPYEQYF.

This sequence joins TRBV6-4 and TRBJ2-1; 8 bases line up with TRBD2. CDR3 size: 14 residues. The V gene's germline CDR1 is MRHNA and CDR2 SNTAGT. V lost 8 bases, J lost 8 bases, and 11 bases stayed unmatched. In DNA form, the CDR3 reads TGTGCCAGCGGCAAAGCGGGAGAAGGCGATGAGCAGTTCTTC. Translating gives CASGKAGEGDEQFF.

The chain has TRBV6-5 and TRBJ2-7, with 10 bases lining up with TRBD2. Looked up from germline, CDR1 is MNHEY and CDR2 is SVGAGI. Losses at the gene ends were 2 bases for V and 4 bases for J; bases not matched to a gene: 14. The CDR3 extends over 18 amino acids. This CDR3 is CASSYGSVAGGLGYEQYF. The CDR3 DNA reads as TGTGCCAGCAGTTACGGTTCGGTAGCGGGAGGCCTCGGGTACGAGCAGTACTTC.

The J gene is TRBJ2-2, the V gene TRBV30; a weak D match, TRBD1 (6 bases). Germline CDR1 GTSNPN, CDR2 SVGIG (reference sequence). The V end was cut by 0 bases, the J end by 5 bases, with 13 bases between. The CDR3 is 15 amino acids. CDR3 amino acids: CAWSVADRPTGELFF. The CDR3, as DNA: TGTGCCTGGAGTGTAGCTGACAGGCCGACCGGGGAGCTGTTTTTT.

With regard to this clonotype: A read error may account for a junction end that differs from germline. The chain carries TRBV6-5 and TRBJ2-7; TRBD2 matches at 7 bases. The CDR3 sequence is 14 residues long. The germline V gene encodes CDR1 MNHEY and CDR2 SVGAGI. The CDR3: CASSPSSGSHEHCF. The CDR3 DNA reads TGTGCCAGCAGTCCCTCTAGCGGATCCCACGAGCACTGCTTC.

The chain carries TRBV6-4 and TRBJ2-1; 13 bases are shared with TRBD2. Germline CDR1 MRHNA, CDR2 SNTAGT. The CDR3 spans 21 residues. The V segment lost 2 bases and the J segment 0 bases; nucleotides outside the gene matches: 13. CDR3 DNA sequence: TGTGCCAGCAGTGACCCAGAGAGTGGACTAGCGGGAGCCCACTCCTACAATGAGCAGTTCTTC. Its translation is CASSDPESGLAGAHSYNEQFF.

This clonotype was seen more than once but under ten times. V gene TRBV6-5 combines with J gene TRBJ2-1; 16 nucleotides match TRBD2. Germline values: CDR1 MNHEY, CDR2 SVGAGI. The trim removed 2 bases at V and 2 bases at J, leaving 9 bases unmatched. The CDR3 runs 20 residues. CDR3 loop: CASSYQLGTSGRAAYNEQFF. CDR3 in DNA: TGTGCCAGCAGTTACCAGTTGGGGACTAGCGGGAGGGCTGCCTACAATGAGCAGTTCTTC.